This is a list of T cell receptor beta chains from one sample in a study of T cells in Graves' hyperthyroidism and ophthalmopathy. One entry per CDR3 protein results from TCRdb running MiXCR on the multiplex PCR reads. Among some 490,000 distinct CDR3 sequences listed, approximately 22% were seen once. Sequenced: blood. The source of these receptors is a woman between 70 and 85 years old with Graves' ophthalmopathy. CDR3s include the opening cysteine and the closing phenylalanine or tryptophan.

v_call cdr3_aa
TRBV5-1 CASSLTQGGEQYF
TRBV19 CASSTRVAGELFF
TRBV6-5 CASSYSRLSTDTQYF
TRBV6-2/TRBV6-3 CASSPSGRYEQYF
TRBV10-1 CASSSSGRRIPTDTQYF
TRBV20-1 CSATGTRDQETQYF
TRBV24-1 CATSASPGTSGPTSSYNEQFF
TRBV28 CASSSQNGISYGYTF
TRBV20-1 CSAPTGSRTDTQYF
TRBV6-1 CASSEADRTF
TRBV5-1 CASTQGGNSPLHF
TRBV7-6 CASSLVQDEQYF
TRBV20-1 CSATDRVISTEAFF
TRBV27 CASSFAGRGETQYF
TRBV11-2 CASSMDGWEEKLFF
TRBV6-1 CASSEAGGALEAFF
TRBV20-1 CRATEHTEAFF
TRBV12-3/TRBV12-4 CASSPVQGLPGSPLHF
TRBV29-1 CSVWGGPGANVLTF
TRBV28 CASGLRNRELFF
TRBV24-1 CATTEGDTAYEQYF
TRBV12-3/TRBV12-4 CASSFDRQDEQFF
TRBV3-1 CASSQRNTEAFF
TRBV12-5 CASGLVVGTSGRLNNEQFF
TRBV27 CASSFRPENTEAFF
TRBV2 CASSADGKNYNEQFF
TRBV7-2 CASSLTSSNEQFF
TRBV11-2 CASSVGGGPPNEQFF
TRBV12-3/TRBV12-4 CASSFSRGRNTEAFF
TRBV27 CASSLSDGPNYGYTF
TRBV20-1 CSASLGAAGAFF
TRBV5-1 CASSPGLGDYEQYF
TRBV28 CASSLLNTEAFF
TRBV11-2 CASSLSEPTYEQYF
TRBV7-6 CASSLAHGIPDGAFF
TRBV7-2 CASSLSFGSYEQYF
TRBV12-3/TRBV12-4 CASSFQGISSYNSPLHF
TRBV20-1 CSPSAGGNYGYTF
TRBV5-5 CASSLVSGFGYTF
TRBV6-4 CASSDSWGQPQHF
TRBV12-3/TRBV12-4 CASSLMRGAHTEAFF
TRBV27 CASSSPRGGAFSTDTQYF